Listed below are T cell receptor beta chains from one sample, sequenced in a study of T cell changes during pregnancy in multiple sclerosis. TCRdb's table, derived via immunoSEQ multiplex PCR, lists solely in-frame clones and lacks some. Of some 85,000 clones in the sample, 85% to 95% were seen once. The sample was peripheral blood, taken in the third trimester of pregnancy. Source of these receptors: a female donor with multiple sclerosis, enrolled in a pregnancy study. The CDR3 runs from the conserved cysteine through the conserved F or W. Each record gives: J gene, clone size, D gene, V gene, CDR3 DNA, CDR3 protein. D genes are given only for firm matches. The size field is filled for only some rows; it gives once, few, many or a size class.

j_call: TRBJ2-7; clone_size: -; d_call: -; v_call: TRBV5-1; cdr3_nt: TGCGCCAGCAGCGCCGCAGGGGCCTACGAGCAGTACTTC; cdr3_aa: CASSAAGAYEQYF
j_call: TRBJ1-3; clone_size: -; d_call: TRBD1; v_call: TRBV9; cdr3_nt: TGTGCCAGCAGCGCTGGACAGGGACCAGCCATCATAGGAAACACCATATATTTT; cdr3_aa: CASSAGQGPAIIGNTIYF
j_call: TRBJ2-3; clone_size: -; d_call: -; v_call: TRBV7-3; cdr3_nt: TGTGCCAGCAGCTCGGGACATAGCACAGATACGCAGTATTTT; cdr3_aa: CASSSGHSTDTQYF
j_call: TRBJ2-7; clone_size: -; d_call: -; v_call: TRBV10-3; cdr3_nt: TGTGCCATCAGTTCTCAGACGGGATTCTCCTACGAGCAGTACTTC; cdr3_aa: CAISSQTGFSYEQYF
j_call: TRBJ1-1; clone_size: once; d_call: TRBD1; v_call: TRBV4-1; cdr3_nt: TGCGCCAGCAGCCAAGAGACAGGGGACCCTGAAGCTTTCTTT; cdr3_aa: CASSQETGDPEAFF
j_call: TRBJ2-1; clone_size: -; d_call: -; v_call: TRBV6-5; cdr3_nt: TGTGCCAGCAGTCACTCCGGGACTGGGAATGAGCAGTTCTTC; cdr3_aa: CASSHSGTGNEQFF
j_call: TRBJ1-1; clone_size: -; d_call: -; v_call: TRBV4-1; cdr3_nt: TGCGCCAGCAGCCACCTCCTAGGACGGAGGGGCGTTCGGGGCTCTGAAGCTTTCTTT; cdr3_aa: CASSHLLGRRGVRGSEAFF
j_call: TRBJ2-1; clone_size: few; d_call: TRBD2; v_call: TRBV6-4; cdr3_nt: TGTGCCAGCAGTGATCTAGCGGGCTCCTACAATGAGCAGTTCTTC; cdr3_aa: CASSDLAGSYNEQFF
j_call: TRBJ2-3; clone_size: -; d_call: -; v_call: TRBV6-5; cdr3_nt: TGTGCCAGCAGTTACAGCACCGACTTAAGCACAGATACGCAGTATTTT; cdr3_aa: CASSYSTDLSTDTQYF
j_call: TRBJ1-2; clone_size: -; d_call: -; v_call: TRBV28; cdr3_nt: TGTGCCAGCAGTGGCCTCTATGGCTACACCTTC; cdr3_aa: CASSGLYGYTF